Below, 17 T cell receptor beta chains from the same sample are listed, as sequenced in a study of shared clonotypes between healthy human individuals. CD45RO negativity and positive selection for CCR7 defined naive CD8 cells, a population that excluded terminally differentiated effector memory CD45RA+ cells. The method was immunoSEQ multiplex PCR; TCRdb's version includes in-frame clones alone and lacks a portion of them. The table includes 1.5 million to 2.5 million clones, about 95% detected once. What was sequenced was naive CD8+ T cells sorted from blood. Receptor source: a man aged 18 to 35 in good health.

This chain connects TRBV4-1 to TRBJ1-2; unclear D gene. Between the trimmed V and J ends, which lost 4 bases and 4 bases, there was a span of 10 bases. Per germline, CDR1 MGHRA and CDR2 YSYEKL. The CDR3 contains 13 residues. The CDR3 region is CASSPALGYGYTF. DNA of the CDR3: TGCGCCAGCAGCCCAGCCCTAGGCTATGGCTACACCTTC.

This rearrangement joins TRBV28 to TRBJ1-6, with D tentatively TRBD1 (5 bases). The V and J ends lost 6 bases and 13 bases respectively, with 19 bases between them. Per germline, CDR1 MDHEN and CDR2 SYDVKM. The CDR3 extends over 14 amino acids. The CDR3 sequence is CASRDPGTGLPLHF. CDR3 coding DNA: TGTGCCAGCAGGGACCCCGGGACGGGGCTTCCCCTCCACTTT.

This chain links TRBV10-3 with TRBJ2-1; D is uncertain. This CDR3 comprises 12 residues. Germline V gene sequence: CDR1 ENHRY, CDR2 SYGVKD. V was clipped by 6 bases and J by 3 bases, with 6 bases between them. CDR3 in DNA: TGTGCCATCAGGACCAACTACAATGAGCAGTTCTTC. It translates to CAIRTNYNEQFF.

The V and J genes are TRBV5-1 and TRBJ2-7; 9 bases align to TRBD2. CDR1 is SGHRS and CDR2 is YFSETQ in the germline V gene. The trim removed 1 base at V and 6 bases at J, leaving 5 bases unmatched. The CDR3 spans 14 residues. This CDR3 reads CASSLTSGFLEQYF. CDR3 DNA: TGCGCCAGCAGCTTGACTAGCGGGTTCCTCGAGCAGTACTTC.

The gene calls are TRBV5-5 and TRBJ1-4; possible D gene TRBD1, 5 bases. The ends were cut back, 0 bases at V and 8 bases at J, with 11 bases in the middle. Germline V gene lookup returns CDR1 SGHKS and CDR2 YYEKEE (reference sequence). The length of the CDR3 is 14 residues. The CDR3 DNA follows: TGTGCCAGCAGCTTGGATTGGGGCGGAGAAAAACTGTTTTTT. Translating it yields CASSLDWGGEKLFF.

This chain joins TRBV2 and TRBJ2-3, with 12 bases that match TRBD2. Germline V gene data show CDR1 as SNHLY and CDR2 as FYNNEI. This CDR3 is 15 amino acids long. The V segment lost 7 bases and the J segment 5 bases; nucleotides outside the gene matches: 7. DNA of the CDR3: TGTGCCAGCACTAGGACTAGCGGGGTGGTAGATACGCAGTATTTT. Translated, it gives CASTRTSGVVDTQYF.

The CDR3 coding sequence is TGTGCCAGCAGCTCTATACCCACACGACGGAGGGTATCTAACTATGGCTACACCTTC. Translating it yields CASSSIPTRRRVSNYGYTF. The gene calls are TRBV7-2 and TRBJ1-2; the D is unclear. There are 19 residues in the CDR3. V was cut by 4 bases and J by 0 bases, with 24 bases left in between. CDR1 SGHTA and CDR2 FQGNSA come from the germline V gene.

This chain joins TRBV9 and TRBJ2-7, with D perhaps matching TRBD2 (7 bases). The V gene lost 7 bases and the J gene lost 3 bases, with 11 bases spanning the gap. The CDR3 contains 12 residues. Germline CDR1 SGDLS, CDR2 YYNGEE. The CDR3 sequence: CASGRGSYEQYF. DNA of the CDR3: TGTGCCAGCGGGAGGGGGAGCTACGAGCAGTACTTC.

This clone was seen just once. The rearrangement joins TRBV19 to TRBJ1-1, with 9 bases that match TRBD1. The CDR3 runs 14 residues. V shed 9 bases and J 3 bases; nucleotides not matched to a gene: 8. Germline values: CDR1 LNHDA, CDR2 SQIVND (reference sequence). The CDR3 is CASKARQGDTEAFF. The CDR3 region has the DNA TGTGCCAGCAAGGCCCGACAGGGGGACACTGAAGCTTTCTTT. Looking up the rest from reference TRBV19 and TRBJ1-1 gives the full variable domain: DGGITQSPKYLFRKEGQNVTLSCEQNLNHDAMYWYRQDPGQGLRLIYYSQIVNDFQKGDIAEGYSVSREKKESFPLTVTSAQKNPTAFYLCASKARQGDTEAFFGQGTRLTVV.

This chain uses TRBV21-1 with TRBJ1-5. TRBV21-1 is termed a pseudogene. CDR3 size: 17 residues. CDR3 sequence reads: CASSKNLEQRSNQPQHF. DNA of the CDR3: TGTGCCAGCAGCAAAAATTTGGAACAGCGAAGCAATCAGCCCCAGCATTTT.

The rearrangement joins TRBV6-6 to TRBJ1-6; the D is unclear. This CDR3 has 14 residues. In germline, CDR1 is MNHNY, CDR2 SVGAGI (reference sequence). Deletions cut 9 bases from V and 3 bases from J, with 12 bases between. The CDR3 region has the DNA TGTGCCAGTCACTGGGAGGACTATAATTCACCCCTCCACTTT. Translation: CASHWEDYNSPLHF.

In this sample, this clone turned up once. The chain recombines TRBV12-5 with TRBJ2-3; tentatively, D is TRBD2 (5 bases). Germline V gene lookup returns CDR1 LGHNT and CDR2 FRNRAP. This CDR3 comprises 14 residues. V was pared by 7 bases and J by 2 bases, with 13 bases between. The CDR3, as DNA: TGTGCTAGTGCCTTTTGGGAGCCCACAGATACGCAGTATTTT. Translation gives CASAFWEPTDTQYF.

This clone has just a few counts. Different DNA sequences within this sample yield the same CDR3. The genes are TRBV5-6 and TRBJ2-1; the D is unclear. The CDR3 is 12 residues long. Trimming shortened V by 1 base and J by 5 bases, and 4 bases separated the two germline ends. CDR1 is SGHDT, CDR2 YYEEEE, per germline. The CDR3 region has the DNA TGTGCCAGCAGCTTGTGGGACAATGAGCAGTTCTTC. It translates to CASSLWDNEQFF.

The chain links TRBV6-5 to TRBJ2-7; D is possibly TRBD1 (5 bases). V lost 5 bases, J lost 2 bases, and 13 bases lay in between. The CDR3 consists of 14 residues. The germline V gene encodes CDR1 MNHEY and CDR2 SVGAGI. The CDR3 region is CASSPQGSAYEQYF. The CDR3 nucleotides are TGTGCCAGCAGTCCGCAGGGTTCTGCCTACGAGCAGTACTTC.

CDR3 loop: CASSVGGGQATLNTEAFF. The CDR3, as DNA: TGTGCCAGCAGCGTAGGAGGGGGTCAGGCGACCCTGAACACTGAAGCTTTCTTT. The rearrangement joins TRBV9 to TRBJ1-1, with D perhaps TRBD1 (6 bases). From germline, CDR1 is SGDLS and CDR2 YYNGEE. The CDR3 runs to 18 residues. V gave up 0 bases and J gave up 0 bases, with 18 bases separating them.

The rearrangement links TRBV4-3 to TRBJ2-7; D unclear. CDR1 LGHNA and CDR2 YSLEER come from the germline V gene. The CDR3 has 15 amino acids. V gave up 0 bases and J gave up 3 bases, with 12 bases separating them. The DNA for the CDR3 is TGCGCCAGCAGCCAAGAGAAGGACGCACGCTACGAGCAGTACTTC. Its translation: CASSQEKDARYEQYF.

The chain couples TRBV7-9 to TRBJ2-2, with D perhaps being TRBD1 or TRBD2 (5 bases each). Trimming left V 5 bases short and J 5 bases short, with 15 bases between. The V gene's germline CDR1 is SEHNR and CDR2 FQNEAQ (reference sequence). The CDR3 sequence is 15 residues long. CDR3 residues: CASSLSWGRTGELFF. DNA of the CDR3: TGTGCCAGCAGCCTTTCATGGGGACGGACCGGGGAGCTGTTTTTT.